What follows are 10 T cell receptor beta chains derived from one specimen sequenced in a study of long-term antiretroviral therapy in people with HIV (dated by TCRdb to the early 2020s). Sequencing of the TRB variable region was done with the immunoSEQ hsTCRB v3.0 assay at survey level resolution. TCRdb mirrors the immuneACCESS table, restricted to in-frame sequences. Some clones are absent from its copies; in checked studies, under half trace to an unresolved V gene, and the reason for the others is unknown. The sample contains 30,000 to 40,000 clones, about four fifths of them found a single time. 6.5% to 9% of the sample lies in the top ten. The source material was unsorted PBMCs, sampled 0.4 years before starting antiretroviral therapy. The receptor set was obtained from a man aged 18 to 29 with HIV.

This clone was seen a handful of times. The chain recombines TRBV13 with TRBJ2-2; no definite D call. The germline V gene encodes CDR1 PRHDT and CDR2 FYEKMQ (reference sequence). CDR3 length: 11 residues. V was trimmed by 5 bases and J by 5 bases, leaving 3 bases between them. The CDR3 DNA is TGTGCCAGCAGCCGAACCGGGGAGCTGTTTTTT. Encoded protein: CASSRTGELFF.

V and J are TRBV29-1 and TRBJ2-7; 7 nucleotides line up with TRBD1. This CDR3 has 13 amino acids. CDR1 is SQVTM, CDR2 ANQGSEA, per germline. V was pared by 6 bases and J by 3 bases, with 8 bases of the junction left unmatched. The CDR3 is CSVLGGPGYEQYF. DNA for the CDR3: TGCAGCGTCCTAGGGGGCCCAGGCTACGAGCAGTACTTC.

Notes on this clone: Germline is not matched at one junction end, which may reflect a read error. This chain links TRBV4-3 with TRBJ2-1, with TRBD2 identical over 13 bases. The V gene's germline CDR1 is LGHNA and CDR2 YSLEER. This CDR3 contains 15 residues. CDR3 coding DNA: TGCGCCATCAGCCCGGGACTAGCGGGATACAATGAGCAGTTCTTC. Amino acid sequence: CAISPGLAGYNEQFF.

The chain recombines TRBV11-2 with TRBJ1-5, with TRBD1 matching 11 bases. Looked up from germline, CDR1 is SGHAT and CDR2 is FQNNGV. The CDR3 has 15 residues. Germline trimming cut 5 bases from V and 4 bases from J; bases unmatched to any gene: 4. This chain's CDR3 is CASSLGTGGNQPQHF. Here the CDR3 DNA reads TGTGCCAGCAGCCTCGGGACAGGGGGGAATCAGCCCCAGCATTTT.

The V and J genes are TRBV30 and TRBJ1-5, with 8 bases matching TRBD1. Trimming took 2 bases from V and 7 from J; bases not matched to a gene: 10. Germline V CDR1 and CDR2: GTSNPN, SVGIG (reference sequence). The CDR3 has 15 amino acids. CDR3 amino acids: CAWSQGQGRNQPQHF. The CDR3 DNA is TGTGCCTGGAGTCAAGGACAGGGCCGGAACCAGCCCCAGCATTTT.

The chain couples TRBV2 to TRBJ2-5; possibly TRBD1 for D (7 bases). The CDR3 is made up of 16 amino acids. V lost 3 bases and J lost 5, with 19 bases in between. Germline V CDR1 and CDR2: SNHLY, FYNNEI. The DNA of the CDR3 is TGTGCCAGCAGTGATCGCCGGGCCAGGGGGAGGGAGACCCAGTACTTC. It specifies CASSDRRARGRETQYF.

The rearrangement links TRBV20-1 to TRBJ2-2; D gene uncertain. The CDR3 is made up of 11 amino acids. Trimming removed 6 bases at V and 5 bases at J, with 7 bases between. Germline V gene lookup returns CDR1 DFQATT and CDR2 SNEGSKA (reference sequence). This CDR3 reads CSASQTGELFF. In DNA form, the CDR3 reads TGCAGTGCCTCACAGACCGGGGAGCTGTTTTTT.

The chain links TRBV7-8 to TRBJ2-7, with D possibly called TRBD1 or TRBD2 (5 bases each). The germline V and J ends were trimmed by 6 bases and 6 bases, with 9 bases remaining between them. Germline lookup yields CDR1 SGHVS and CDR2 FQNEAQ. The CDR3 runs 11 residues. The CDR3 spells CASSHGAEQYF. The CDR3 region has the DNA TGTGCCAGCAGTCACGGGGCCGAGCAGTACTTC.

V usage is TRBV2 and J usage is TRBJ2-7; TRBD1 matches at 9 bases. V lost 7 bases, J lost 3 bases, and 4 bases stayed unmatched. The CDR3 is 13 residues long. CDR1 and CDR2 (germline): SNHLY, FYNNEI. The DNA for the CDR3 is TGTGCCAGCACACGGGACAGGGACTACGAGCAGTACTTC. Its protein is CASTRDRDYEQYF.

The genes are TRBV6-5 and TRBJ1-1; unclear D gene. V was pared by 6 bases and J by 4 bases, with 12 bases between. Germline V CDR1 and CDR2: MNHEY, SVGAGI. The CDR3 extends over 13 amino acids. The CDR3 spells CASRKGSFTEAFF. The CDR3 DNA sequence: TGTGCCAGCAGAAAGGGTTCTTTCACTGAAGCTTTCTTT.